These T cell receptor beta chains were read from a single sample in a study of cytomegalovirus exposure and HLA in healthy donors. Sequencing was performed with immunoSEQ multiplex PCR; in TCRdb, only in-frame clones are kept and a portion is missing. The data contain approximately 280,000 clones, around nine tenths of them singletons. Sequencing was done on a sample of PBMCs. Source of these receptors: a woman aged 18-29 years in good health and CMV-seronegative. Each CDR3 is given with its conserved first and last residue. The order of the fields is clone size, V gene, CDR3 length, D gene, J gene, CDR3 DNA, CDR3 protein. D genes are given only for firm matches. Where a row states a size, it is once, few, many or the class of an expanded clone; other rows omit it.

NA	TRBV5-1	16	TRBD1	TRBJ1-1	TGCGCCAGCAGCTTGACGACAGGGGGACCGAACACTGAAGCTTTCTTT	CASSLTTGGPNTEAFF
NA	TRBV4-1	16	TRBD2	TRBJ2-7	TGCGCCAGCAGCCAAGAAACTAGCGTCCCTTCCTACGAGCAGTACTTC	CASSQETSVPSYEQYF
NA	TRBV18	15	TRBD1	TRBJ2-3	TGTGCCAGCTCACCACCGGGACAGGGCTCAGATACGCAGTATTTT	CASSPPGQGSDTQYF
NA	TRBV5-1	16	NA	TRBJ1-5	TGCGCCAGCAGCTTAACAGGGCTGGAGAGCAATCAGCCCCAGCATTTT	CASSLTGLESNQPQHF
once	TRBV19	15	TRBD1	TRBJ1-2	TGTGCCAGTACCCATAGGACAGGGGATTTCTATGGCTACACCTTC	CASTHRTGDFYGYTF
NA	TRBV15	16	TRBD2	TRBJ2-1	TGTGCCACCAGCAGAGATACCCTAGCGGGAGGGGATGAGCAGTTCTTC	CATSRDTLAGGDEQFF
NA	TRBV5-1	13	NA	TRBJ2-7	TGCGCCAGCAGCTCCGCGGAGACCTACGAGCAGTACTTC	CASSSAETYEQYF
NA	TRBV6-1	14	NA	TRBJ2-2	TGTGCTTCCTCCTTACTCTCTAACACCGGGGAGCTGTTTTTT	CASSLLSNTGELFF
NA	TRBV4-1	14	NA	TRBJ1-1	TGCGCCAGCAGCCAACACAGGCTGAACACTGAAGCTTTCTTT	CASSQHRLNTEAFF
NA	TRBV28	14	TRBD1	TRBJ1-5	TGTGCCAGTAATTCCGGACAGGGGTATCAGCCCCAGCATTTT	CASNSGQGYQPQHF
NA	TRBV5-1	11	NA	TRBJ2-7	TGCGCCAGCAGCTTGGCAGACGAGCAGTACTTC	CASSLADEQYF